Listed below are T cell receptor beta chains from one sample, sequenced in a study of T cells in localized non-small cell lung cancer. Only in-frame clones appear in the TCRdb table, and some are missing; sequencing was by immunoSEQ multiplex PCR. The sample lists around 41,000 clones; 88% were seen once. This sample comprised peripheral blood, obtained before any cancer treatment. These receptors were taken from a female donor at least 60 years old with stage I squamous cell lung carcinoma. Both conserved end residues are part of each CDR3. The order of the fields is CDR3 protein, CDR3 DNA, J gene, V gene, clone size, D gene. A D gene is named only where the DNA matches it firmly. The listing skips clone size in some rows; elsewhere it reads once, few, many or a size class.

CASSPPGRDTEAFF	TGTGCCAGCTCACCACCAGGGCGAGACACTGAAGCTTTCTTT	TRBJ1-1	TRBV18	NA	NA
CASRNRISYEQYF	TGTGCCAGCAGGAACAGGATCTCCTACGAGCAGTACTTC	TRBJ2-7	TRBV6-1	NA	NA
CASSSGTSGGETQYF	TGTGCCAGCAGCTCCGGGACTAGCGGGGGAGAGACCCAGTACTTC	TRBJ2-5	TRBV11-3	NA	TRBD2
CASSSTRQNIEAFF	TGCGCCAGCAGCTCAACACGACAGAACATCGAAGCTTTCTTT	TRBJ1-1	TRBV5-1	NA	NA
CSAGTSGIQETQYF	TGCAGCGCTGGGACTAGCGGGATTCAAGAGACCCAGTACTTC	TRBJ2-5	TRBV29-1	NA	TRBD2
CASSPTRTNPLYNEQFF	TGTGCCAGCAGCCCCACCAGGACAAATCCTCTGTACAATGAGCAGTTCTTC	TRBJ2-1	TRBV9	NA	NA
CASSVDGGDQPQHF	TGTGCCAGCAGCGTAGATGGGGGGGATCAGCCCCAGCATTTT	TRBJ1-5	TRBV9	NA	NA
CASSLGAESYNEQFF	TGCGCCAGCAGCTTGGGAGCGGAGTCCTACAATGAGCAGTTCTTC	TRBJ2-1	TRBV5-1	NA	NA
CASKGSGTGSRHEQYF	TGTGCCAGCAAAGGATCGGGGACAGGGTCTCGTCACGAGCAGTACTTC	TRBJ2-7	TRBV27	NA	TRBD1
CASSIGAPGGYTF	TGTGCCAGTAGTATCGGGGCCCCTGGGGGCTACACCTTC	TRBJ1-2	TRBV19	once	NA
CASGLVLLAGGRAAKNIQYF	TGTGCTAGTGGTTTGGTACTACTGGCGGGAGGAAGGGCGGCCAAAAACATTCAGTACTTC	TRBJ2-4	TRBV12-5	few	TRBD2
CASSFRDRGKGAFF	TGTGCCAGCAGCTTCCGGGACAGGGGTAAGGGAGCTTTCTTT	TRBJ1-1	TRBV6-1	NA	TRBD1
CASRKRASYNEQFF	TGTGCCAGTAGAAAGCGGGCCTCCTACAATGAGCAGTTCTTC	TRBJ2-1	TRBV19	NA	NA
CASSLAAGVVSTDTQYF	TGCGCCAGCAGCTTGGCCGCGGGGGTTGTGAGCACAGATACGCAGTATTTT	TRBJ2-3	TRBV5-1	NA	TRBD2
CASSDWTSGRPSYNEQFF	TGTGCCAGTAGTGATTGGACTAGCGGGCGGCCCTCCTACAATGAGCAGTTCTTC	TRBJ2-1	TRBV19	NA	TRBD2
CASSYSRGAGGREQYF	TGTGCCAGCAGTTACTCGAGAGGAGCGGGAGGTCGCGAGCAGTACTTC	TRBJ2-7	TRBV6-5	NA	TRBD2
CATRRGGSNQPQHF	TGTGCCACCAGGAGGGGGGGAAGCAATCAGCCCCAGCATTTT	TRBJ1-5	TRBV19	NA	NA
CASKGATNEKLFF	TGTGCCAGCAAGGGAGCAACTAATGAAAAACTGTTTTTT	TRBJ1-4	TRBV6-5	NA	NA
CASSSIPGQRTLTYEQYF	TGTGCCAGCAGTTCTATACCGGGACAGAGAACACTTACCTACGAGCAGTACTTC	TRBJ2-7	TRBV5-5	few	TRBD1
CASSSTRAGGYTF	TGTGCCAGCAGCTCGACCCGGGCCGGTGGCTACACCTTC	TRBJ1-2	TRBV11-2	NA	NA
CASSPDGQGASTEAFF	TGCGCCAGCAGCCCTGACGGACAGGGGGCGTCCACTGAAGCTTTCTTT	TRBJ1-1	TRBV5-1	NA	TRBD1
CASSYTSGIQYF	TGCGCCAGCAGCTACACCTCCGGGATACAGTATTTT	TRBJ2-3	TRBV4-3	NA	NA
CASSLGLASYEQYF	TGTGCCAGCAGCTTAGGACTAGCGTCATACGAGCAGTACTTC	TRBJ2-7	TRBV7-2	NA	TRBD2
CSVDRLWGRAGEQYF	TGCAGCGTTGATCGATTATGGGGCCGGGCTGGCGAGCAGTACTTC	TRBJ2-7	TRBV29-1	NA	NA
CASSPYGGSGANVLTF	TGTGCCAGCAGCCCCTATGGGGGGTCTGGGGCCAACGTCCTGACTTTC	TRBJ2-6	TRBV7-3	NA	NA
CASRPGQLNTEAFF	TGTGCCAGTAGGCCGGGACAGTTGAACACTGAAGCTTTCTTT	TRBJ1-1	TRBV19	NA	TRBD1
CASSARDRVLMPYGYTF	TGTGCCAGCAGCGCCCGGGACAGGGTTCTTATGCCTTATGGCTACACCTTC	TRBJ1-2	TRBV7-9	NA	TRBD1
CASRGLSEAFF	TGTGCCAGCAGGGGTTTGAGTGAAGCTTTCTTT	TRBJ1-1	TRBV27	NA	NA
CASSRLAGGAGELFF	TGTGCCAGTAGTCGACTAGCGGGAGGGGCCGGGGAGCTGTTTTTT	TRBJ2-2	TRBV19	NA	TRBD2
CSVGTGGEETQYF	TGCAGCGTAGGGACAGGGGGGGAAGAGACCCAGTACTTC	TRBJ2-5	TRBV29-1	NA	TRBD1
CASSRTGWSEKLFF	TGTGCCAGCAGTAGGACAGGGTGGAGTGAAAAACTGTTTTTT	TRBJ1-4	TRBV27	NA	TRBD1
CASSPIAGGYEQYF	TGTGCCAGCAGCCCAATAGCGGGAGGCTACGAGCAGTACTTC	TRBJ2-7	TRBV7-3	NA	TRBD2
CASSEVNYYGYTF	TGTGCCAGCAGTGAAGTGAACTACTATGGCTACACCTTC	TRBJ1-2	TRBV6-1	NA	NA
CASSLQGPNEKLFF	TGCGCCAGCAGCTTGCAGGGCCCTAATGAAAAACTGTTTTTT	TRBJ1-4	TRBV5-1	NA	NA
CASSVRLGLRDEQFF	TGTGCCAGTAGTGTTCGACTAGGACTGCGGGATGAGCAGTTCTTC	TRBJ2-1	TRBV19	NA	NA
CASRPTGGRYGYTF	TGTGCCAGCAGACCGACAGGGGGAAGGTATGGCTACACCTTC	TRBJ1-2	TRBV27	NA	TRBD1
CASSPGLAGGPSIGELFF	TGTGCCAGCAGTCCGGGACTAGCGGGAGGGCCCTCCATTGGGGAGCTGTTTTTT	TRBJ2-2	TRBV27	NA	TRBD2
CASSPYRDRRTDTQYF	TGTGCCAGCAGCCCCTATCGGGACAGGAGGACAGATACGCAGTATTTT	TRBJ2-3	TRBV7-8	NA	TRBD1
CASSLWEVMNTGELFF	TGCGCCAGCAGCTTGTGGGAGGTCATGAACACCGGGGAGCTGTTTTTT	TRBJ2-2	TRBV5-1	NA	NA
CASSFVAGGNNEQFF	TGTGCCAGCAGCTTTGTAGCGGGAGGGAACAATGAGCAGTTCTTC	TRBJ2-1	TRBV7-3	NA	TRBD2
CASSLGRQDNEQFF	TGTGCCAGCAGCTTAGGTCGTCAAGACAATGAGCAGTTCTTC	TRBJ2-1	TRBV7-2	NA	NA
CASSFTGEKSYEQYF	TGCGCCAGCAGCTTTACTGGCGAGAAGTCCTACGAGCAGTACTTC	TRBJ2-7	TRBV5-1	NA	NA
CASSWDRAYEQYF	TGTGCCAGCAGCTGGGACAGGGCCTACGAGCAGTACTTC	TRBJ2-7	TRBV7-9	NA	TRBD1
CASSARPGGTQETQYF	TGTGCCAGCAGCGCCCGCCCCGGAGGAACGCAAGAGACCCAGTACTTC	TRBJ2-5	TRBV7-6	NA	NA
CSARDRREQYF	TGCAGTGCTAGAGATAGACGTGAGCAGTACTTC	TRBJ2-7	TRBV20-1	NA	NA
CASSVGASGRATDTQYF	TGTGCCAGCAGCGTAGGGGCTAGCGGGAGGGCCACAGATACGCAGTATTTT	TRBJ2-3	TRBV9	NA	TRBD2
CASSQVAGSGYTF	TGCGCCAGCAGCCAAGTGGCTGGGTCTGGCTACACCTTC	TRBJ1-2	TRBV4-3	few	NA
CASRGTGTSGSLGEQYF	TGTGCCAGCAGGGGCACCGGGACTAGCGGCTCCTTAGGTGAGCAGTACTTC	TRBJ2-7	TRBV7-3	NA	TRBD2
CSVNLDRWDEQYF	TGCAGCGTCAATCTGGACAGGTGGGACGAGCAGTACTTC	TRBJ2-7	TRBV29-1	few	TRBD1
CASSLSGTYRGDTQYF	TGTGCCAGCAGTCTTAGCGGGACCTATCGTGGGGATACGCAGTATTTT	TRBJ2-3	TRBV6-6	NA	TRBD2